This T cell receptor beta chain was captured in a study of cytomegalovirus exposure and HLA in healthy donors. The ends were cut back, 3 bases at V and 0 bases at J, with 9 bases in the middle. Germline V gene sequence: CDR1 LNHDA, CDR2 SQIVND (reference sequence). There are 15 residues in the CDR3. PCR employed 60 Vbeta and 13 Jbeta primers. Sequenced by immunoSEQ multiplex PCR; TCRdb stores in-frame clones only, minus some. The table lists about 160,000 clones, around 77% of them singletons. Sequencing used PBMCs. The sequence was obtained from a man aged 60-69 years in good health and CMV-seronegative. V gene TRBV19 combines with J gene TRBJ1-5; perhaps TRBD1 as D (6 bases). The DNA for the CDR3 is TGTGCCAGTAGTATGACAGGAGGTAGCAATCAGCCCCAGCATTTT. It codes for CASSMTGGSNQPQHF.